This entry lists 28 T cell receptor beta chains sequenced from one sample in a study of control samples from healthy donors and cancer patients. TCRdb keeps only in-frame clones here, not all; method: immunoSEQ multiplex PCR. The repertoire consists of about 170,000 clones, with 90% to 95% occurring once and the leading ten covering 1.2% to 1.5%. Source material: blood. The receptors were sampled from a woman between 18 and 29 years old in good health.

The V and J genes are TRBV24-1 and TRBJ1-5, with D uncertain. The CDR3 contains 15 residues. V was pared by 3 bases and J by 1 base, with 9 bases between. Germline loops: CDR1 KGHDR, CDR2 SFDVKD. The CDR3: CATSDPEVSNQPQHF. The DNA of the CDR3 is TGTGCCACCAGTGATCCAGAGGTCAGCAATCAGCCCCAGCATTTT.

The CDR3 here is CASSSSLSGYYEQYF. CDR3 in DNA: TGTGCCAGCAGCTCTTCCCTTAGCGGATACTACGAGCAGTACTTC. The V gene is TRBV5-4, the J gene TRBJ2-7; TRBD2 is a possible D gene (6 bases). V lost 3 bases, J lost 3 bases, and 16 bases lay in between. The CDR3 covers 15 residues. Per the germline V gene, CDR1 is SGHNT and CDR2 is YYREEE (reference sequence).

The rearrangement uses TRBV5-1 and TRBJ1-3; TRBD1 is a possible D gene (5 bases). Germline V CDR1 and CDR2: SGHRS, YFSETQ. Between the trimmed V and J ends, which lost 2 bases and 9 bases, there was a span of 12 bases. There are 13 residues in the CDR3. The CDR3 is CASSLAGLSTIYF. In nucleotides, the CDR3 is TGCGCCAGCAGCTTAGCAGGGTTAAGCACCATATATTTT.

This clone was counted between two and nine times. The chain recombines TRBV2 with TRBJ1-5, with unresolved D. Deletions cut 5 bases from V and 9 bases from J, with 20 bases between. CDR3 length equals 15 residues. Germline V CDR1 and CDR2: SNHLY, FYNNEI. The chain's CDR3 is CASSSPLTVVRPQHF. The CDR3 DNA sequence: TGTGCCAGCAGTTCCCCCCTTACAGTTGTTAGGCCCCAGCATTTT.

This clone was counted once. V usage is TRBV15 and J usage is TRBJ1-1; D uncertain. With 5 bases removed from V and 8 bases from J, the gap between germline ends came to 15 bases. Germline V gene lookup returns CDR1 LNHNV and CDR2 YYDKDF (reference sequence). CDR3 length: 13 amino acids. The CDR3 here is CATSYPPGLEAFF. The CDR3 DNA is TGTGCCACCAGCTATCCCCCCGGTTTGGAAGCTTTCTTT.

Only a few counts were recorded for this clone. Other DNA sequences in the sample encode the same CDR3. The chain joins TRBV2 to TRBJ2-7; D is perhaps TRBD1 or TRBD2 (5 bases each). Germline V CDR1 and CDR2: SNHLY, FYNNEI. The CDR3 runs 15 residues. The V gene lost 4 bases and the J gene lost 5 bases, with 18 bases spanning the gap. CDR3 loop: CASSGELGATHEQYF. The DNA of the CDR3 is TGTGCCAGCAGTGGTGAACTCGGGGCAACACACGAGCAGTACTTC.

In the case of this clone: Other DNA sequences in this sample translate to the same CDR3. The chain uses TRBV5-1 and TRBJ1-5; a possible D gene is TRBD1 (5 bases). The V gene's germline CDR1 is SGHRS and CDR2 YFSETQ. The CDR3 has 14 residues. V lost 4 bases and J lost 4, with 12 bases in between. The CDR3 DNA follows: TGCGCCAGCAGCCTGCAGGGAGGGAATCAGCCCCAGCATTTT. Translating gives CASSLQGGNQPQHF.

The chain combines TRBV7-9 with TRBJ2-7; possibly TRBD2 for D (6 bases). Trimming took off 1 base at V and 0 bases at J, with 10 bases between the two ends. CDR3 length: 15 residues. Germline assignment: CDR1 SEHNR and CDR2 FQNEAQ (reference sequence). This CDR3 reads CASSLGQDYSYEQYF. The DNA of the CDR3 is TGTGCCAGCAGCTTAGGCCAGGACTACTCCTACGAGCAGTACTTC.

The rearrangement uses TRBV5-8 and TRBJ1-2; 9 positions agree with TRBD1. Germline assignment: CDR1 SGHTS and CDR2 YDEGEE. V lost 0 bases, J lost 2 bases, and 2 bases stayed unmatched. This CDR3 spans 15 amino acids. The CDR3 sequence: CASSLVGTGNYGYTF. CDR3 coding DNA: TGTGCCAGCAGCTTGGTGGGGACAGGGAACTATGGCTACACCTTC.

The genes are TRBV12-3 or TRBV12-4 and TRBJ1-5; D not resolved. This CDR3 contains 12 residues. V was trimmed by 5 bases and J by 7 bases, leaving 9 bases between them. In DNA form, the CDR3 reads TGTGCCAGCAGTCCCGATACGCAGCCCCAGCATTTT. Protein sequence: CASSPDTQPQHF.

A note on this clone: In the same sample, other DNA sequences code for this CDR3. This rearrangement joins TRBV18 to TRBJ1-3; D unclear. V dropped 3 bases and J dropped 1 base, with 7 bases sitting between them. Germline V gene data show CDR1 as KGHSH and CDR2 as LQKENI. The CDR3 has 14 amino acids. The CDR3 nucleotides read TGTGCCAGCTCACCGACTGATTCTGGAAACACCATATATTTT. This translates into CASSPTDSGNTIYF.

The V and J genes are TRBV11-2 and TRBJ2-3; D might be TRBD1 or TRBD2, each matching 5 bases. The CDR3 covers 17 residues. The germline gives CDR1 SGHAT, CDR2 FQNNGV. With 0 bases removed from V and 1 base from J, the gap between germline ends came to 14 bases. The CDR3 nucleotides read TGTGCCAGCAGCTTAGATCGATTCAGGGACGGCACAGATACGCAGTATTTT. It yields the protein CASSLDRFRDGTDTQYF.

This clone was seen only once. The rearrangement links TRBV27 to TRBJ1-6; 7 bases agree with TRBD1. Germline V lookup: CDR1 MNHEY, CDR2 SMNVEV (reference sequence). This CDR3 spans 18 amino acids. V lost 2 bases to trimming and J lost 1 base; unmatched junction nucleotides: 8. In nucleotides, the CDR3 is TGTGCCAGCAGTTTAAGAGGGGGCCTGGGTTCCTATAATTCACCCCTCCACTTT. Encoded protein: CASSLRGGLGSYNSPLHF.

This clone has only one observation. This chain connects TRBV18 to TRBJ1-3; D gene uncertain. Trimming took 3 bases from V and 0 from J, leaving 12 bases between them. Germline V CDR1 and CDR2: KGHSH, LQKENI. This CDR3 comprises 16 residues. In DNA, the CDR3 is TGTGCCAGCTCACCCCCCGGGGTACGCTCTGGAAACACCATATATTTT. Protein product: CASSPPGVRSGNTIYF.

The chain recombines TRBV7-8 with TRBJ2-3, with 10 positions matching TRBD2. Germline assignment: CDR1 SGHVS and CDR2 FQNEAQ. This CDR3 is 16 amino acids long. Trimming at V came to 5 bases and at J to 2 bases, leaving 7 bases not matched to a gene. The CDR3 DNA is TGTGCCAGCAGCGATACTAGCGGGGCCTACACAGATACGCAGTATTTT. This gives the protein CASSDTSGAYTDTQYF.

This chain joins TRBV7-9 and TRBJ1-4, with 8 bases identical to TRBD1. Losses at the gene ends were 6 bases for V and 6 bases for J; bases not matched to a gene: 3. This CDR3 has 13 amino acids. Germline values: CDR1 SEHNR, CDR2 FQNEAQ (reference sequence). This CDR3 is CASRSTGDEKLFF. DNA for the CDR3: TGTGCCAGCAGATCGACAGGGGATGAAAAACTGTTTTTT.

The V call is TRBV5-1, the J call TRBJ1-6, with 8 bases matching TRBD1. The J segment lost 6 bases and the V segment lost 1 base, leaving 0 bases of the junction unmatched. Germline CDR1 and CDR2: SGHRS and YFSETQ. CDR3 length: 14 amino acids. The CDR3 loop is CASSLQGANSPLHF. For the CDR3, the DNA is TGCGCCAGCAGCTTGCAGGGGGCTAATTCACCCCTCCACTTT.

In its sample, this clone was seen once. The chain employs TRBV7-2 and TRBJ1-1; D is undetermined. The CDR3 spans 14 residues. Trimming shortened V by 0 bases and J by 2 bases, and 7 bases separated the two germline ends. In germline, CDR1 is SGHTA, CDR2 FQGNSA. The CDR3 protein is CASSLAWTNTEAFF. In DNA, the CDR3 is TGTGCCAGCAGCTTAGCGTGGACTAACACTGAAGCTTTCTTT.

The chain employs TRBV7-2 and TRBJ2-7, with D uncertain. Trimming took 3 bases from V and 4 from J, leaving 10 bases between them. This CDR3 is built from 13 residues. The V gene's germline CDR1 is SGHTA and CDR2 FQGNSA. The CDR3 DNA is TGTGCCAGCAGCTTTTCTAATTTTTACGAGCAGTACTTC. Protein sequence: CASSFSNFYEQYF.

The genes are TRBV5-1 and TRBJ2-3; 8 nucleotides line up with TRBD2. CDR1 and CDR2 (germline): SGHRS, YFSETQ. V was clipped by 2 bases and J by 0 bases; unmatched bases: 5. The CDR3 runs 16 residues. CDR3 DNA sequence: TGCGCCAGCAGCTTTTTAGCGGGGACTAGCACAGATACGCAGTATTTT. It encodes CASSFLAGTSTDTQYF.

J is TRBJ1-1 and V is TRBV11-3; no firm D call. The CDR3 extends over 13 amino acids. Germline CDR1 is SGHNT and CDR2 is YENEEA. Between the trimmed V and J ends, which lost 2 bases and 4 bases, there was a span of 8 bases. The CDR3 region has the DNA TGTGCCAGCAGCTTAATTGCGGCCACTGAAGCTTTCTTT. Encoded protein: CASSLIAATEAFF.

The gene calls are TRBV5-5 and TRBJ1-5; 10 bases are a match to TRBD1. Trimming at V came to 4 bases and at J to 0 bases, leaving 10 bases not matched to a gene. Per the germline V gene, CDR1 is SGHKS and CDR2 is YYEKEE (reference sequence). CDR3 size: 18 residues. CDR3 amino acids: CASSLIPGQGNSNQPQHF. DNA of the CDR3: TGTGCCAGCAGCCTGATACCGGGACAGGGGAATAGCAATCAGCCCCAGCATTTT. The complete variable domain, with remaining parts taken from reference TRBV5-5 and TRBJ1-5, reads DAGVTQSPTHLIKTRGQQVTLRCSPISGHKSVSWYQQVLGQGPQFIFQYYEKEERGRGNFPDRFSARQFPNYSSELNVNALLLGDSALYLCASSLIPGQGNSNQPQHFGDGTRLSIL.

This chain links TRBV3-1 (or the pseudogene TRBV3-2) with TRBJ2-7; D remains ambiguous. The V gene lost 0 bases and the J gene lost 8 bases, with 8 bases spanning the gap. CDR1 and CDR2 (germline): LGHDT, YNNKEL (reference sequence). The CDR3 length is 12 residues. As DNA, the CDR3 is TGTGCCAGCAGCCAAGAAAGTAGGAAGCAGTACTTC. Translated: CASSQESRKQYF.

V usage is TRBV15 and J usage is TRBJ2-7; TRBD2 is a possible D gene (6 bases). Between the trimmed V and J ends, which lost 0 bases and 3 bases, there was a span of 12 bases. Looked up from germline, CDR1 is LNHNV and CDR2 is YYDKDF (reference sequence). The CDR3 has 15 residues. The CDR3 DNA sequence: TGTGCCACCAGCAGAGATAAAAGGGGACTCTACGAGCAGTACTTC. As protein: CATSRDKRGLYEQYF. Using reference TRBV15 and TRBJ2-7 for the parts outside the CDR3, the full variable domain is DAMVIQNPRYQVTQFGKPVTLSCSQTLNHNVMYWYQQKSSQAPKLLFHYYDKDFNNEADTPDNFQSRRPNTSFCFLDIRSPGLGDTAMYLCATSRDKRGLYEQYFGPGTRLTVT.

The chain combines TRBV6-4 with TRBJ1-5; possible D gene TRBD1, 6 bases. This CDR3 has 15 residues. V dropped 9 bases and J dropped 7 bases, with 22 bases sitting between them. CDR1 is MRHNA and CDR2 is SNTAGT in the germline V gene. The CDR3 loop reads CAREAPPQGYQPQHF. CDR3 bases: TGTGCCAGGGAAGCCCCACCACAGGGATACCAGCCCCAGCATTTT.

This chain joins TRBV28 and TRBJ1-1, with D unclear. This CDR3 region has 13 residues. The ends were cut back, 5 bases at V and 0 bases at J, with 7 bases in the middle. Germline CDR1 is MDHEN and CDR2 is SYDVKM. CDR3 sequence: CASSPVLNTEAFF. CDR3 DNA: TGTGCCAGCAGTCCGGTCCTGAACACTGAAGCTTTCTTT.

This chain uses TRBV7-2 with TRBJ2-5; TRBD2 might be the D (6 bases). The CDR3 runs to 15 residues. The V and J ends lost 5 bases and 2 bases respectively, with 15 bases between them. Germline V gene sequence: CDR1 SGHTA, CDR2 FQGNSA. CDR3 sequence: CASSPGGTIQETQYF. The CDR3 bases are TGTGCCAGCAGCCCTGGGGGGACGATTCAAGAGACCCAGTACTTC.

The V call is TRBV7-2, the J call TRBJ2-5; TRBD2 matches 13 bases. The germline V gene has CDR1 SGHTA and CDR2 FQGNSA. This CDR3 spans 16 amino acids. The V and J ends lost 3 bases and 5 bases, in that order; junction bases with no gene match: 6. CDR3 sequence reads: CASSLRTSGGGETQYF. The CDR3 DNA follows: TGTGCCAGCAGCTTGCGGACTAGCGGGGGAGGGGAGACCCAGTACTTC.